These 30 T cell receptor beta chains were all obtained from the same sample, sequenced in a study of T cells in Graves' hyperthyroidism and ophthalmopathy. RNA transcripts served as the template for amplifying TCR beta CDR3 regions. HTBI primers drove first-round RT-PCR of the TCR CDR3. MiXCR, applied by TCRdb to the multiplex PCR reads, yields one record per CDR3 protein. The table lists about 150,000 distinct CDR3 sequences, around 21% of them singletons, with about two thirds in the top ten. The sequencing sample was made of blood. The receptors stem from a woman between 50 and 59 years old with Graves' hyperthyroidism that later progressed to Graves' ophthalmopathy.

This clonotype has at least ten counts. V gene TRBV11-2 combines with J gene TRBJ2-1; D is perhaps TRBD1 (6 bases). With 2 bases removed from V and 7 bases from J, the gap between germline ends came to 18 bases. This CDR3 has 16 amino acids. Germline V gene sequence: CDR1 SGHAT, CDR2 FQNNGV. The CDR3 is CASSLLGDAQGNEQFF. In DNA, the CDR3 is TGTGCCAGCAGCTTACTTGGGGACGCCCAGGGGAATGAGCAGTTCTTC. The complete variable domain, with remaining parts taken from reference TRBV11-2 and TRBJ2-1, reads EAGVAQSPRYKIIEKRQSVAFWCNPISGHATLYWYQQILGQGPKLLIQFQNNGVVDDSQLPKDRFSAERLKGVDSTLKIQPAKLEDSAVYLCASSLLGDAQGNEQFFGPGTRLTVL.

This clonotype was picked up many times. CDR3 sequence (DNA): TGTGCCAGCAGCCAAGGGGGACAGCGAAACACCATATATTTT. As protein: CASSQGGQRNTIYF. V is TRBV3-1 and J is TRBJ1-3; 7 bases are shared with TRBD1. The CDR3 is 14 amino acids. With 1 base clipped from V and 5 bases from J, the junction kept 2 bases outside the gene matches. Germline V gene sequence: CDR1 LGHDT, CDR2 YNNKEL (reference sequence). Together with reference TRBV3-1 and TRBJ1-3, the CDR3 gives the full variable domain: DTAVSQTPKYLVTQMGNDKSIKCEQNLGHDTMYWYKQDSKKFLKIMFSYNNKELIINETVPNRFSPKSPDKAHLNLHINSLELGDSAVYFCASSQGGQRNTIYFGEGSWLTVV.

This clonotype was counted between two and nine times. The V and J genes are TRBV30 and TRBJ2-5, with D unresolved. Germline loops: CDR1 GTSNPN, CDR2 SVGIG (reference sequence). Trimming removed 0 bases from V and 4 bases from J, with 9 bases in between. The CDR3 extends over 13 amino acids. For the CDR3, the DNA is TGTGCCTGGAGTGTACTGGGATTAGAGACCCAGTACTTC. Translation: CAWSVLGLETQYF. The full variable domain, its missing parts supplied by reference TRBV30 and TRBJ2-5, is SQTIHQWPATLVQPVGSPLSLECTVEGTSNPNLYWYRQAAGRGLQLLFYSVGIGQISSEVPQNLSASRPQDRQFILSSKKLLLSDSGFYLCAWSVLGLETQYFGPGTRLLVL.

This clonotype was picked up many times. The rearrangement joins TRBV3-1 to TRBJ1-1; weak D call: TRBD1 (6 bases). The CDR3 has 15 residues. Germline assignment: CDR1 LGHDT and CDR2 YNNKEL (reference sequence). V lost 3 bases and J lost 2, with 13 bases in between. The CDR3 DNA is TGTGCCAGCAGCCATCAAGGGACACCAAACACTGAAGCTTTCTTT. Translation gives CASSHQGTPNTEAFF.

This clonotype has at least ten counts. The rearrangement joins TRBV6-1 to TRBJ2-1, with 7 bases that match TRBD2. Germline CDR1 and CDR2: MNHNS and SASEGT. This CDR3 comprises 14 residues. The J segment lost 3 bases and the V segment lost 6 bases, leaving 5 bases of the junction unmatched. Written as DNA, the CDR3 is TGTGCCAGCAGGGATATAGCGGGCTACAATGAGCAGTTCTTC. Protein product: CASRDIAGYNEQFF.

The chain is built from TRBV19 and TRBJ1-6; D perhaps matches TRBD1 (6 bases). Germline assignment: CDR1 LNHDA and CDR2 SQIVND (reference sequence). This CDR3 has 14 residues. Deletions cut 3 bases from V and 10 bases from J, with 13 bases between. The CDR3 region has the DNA TGTGCCAGTAGTATCTCAGGGGTCAGCTCACCCCTCCACTTT. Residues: CASSISGVSSPLHF.

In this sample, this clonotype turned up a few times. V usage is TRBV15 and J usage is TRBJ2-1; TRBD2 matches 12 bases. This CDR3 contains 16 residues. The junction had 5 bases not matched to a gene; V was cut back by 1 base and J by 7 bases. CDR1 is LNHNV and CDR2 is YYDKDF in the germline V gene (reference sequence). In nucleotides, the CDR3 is TGTGCCACCAGCAGAGTTTCGACTAGCGGGAGAAATGAGCAGTTCTTC. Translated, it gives CATSRVSTSGRNEQFF.

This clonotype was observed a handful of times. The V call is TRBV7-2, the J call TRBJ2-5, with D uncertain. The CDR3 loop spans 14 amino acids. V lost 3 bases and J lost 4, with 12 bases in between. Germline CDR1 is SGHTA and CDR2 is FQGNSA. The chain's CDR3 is CASSLGGRGETQYF. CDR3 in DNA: TGTGCCAGCAGCTTGGGCGGTCGCGGAGAGACCCAGTACTTC.

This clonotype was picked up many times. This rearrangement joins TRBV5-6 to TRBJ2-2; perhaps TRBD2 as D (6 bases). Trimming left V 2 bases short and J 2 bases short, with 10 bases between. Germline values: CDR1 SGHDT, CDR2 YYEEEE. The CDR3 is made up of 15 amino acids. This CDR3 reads CASSLKGTNTGELFF. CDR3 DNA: TGTGCCAGCAGCTTAAAAGGGACTAACACCGGGGAGCTGTTTTTT.

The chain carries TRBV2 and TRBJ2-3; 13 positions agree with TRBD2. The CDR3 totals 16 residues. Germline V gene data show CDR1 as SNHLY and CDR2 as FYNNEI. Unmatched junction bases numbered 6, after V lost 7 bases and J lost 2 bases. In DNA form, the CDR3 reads TGTGCCAGCAACCCGGGACTAGCGGGATTCACAGATACGCAGTATTTT. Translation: CASNPGLAGFTDTQYF.

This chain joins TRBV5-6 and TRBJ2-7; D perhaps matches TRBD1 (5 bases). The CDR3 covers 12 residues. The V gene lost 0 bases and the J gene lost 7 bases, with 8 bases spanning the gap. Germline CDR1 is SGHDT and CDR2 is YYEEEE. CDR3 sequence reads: CASSLDRFEQYF. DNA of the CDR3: TGTGCCAGCAGCTTGGACAGGTTTGAGCAGTACTTC. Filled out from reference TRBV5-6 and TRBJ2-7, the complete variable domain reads DAGVTQSPTHLIKTRGQQVTLRCSPKSGHDTVSWYQQALGQGPQFIFQYYEEEERQRGNFPDRFSGHQFPNYSSELNVNALLLGDSALYLCASSLDRFEQYFGPGTRLTVT.

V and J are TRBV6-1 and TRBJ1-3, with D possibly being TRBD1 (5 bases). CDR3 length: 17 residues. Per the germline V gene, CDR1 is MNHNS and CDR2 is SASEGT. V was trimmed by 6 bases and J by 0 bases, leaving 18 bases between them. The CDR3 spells CASSQLGTELSGNTIYF. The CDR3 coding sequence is TGTGCCAGCAGCCAACTGGGGACGGAGCTCTCTGGAAACACCATATATTTT.

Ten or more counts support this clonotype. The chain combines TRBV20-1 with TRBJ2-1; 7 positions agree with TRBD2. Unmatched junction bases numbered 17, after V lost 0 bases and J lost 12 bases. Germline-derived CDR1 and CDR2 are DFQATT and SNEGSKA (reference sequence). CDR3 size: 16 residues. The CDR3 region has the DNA TGCAGTGCTAGAGATCCGCAGAGCGGGAAGACTCGGATGCAGTTCTTC. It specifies CSARDPQSGKTRMQFF.

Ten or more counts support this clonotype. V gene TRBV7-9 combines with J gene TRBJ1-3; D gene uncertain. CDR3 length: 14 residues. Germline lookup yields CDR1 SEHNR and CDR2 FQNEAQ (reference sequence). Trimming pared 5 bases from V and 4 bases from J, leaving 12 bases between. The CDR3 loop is CASSKSASGNTIYF. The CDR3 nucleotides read TGTGCCAGCAGCAAGTCAGCATCCGGAAACACCATATATTTT.

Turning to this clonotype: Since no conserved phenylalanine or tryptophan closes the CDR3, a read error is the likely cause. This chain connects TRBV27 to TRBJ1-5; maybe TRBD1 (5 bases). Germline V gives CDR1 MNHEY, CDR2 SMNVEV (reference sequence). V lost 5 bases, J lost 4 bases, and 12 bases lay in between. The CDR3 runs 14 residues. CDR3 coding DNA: TGTGCCAGCAGTCCGGGGACGGGTAATCAGCCCCAGCATCTT. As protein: CASSPGTGNQPQHL.

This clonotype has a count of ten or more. The CDR3 sequence is CASRYTAREQYF. The CDR3 coding sequence is TGTGCCAGCAGGTACACGGCCCGCGAGCAGTACTTC. The J gene is TRBJ2-7, the V gene TRBV12-3 or TRBV12-4; no clear D. V lost 6 bases and J lost 6, with 12 bases in between. This CDR3 comprises 12 residues.

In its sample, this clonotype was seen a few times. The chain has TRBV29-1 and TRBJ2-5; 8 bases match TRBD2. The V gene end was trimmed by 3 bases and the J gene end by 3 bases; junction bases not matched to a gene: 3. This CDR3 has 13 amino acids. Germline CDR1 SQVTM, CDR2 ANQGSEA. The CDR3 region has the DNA TGCAGCGTTGAGCTTAGCGGGAAAGAGACCCAGTACTTC. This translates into CSVELSGKETQYF.

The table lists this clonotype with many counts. CDR3 coding DNA: TGTGCCAGCAGCCCGGACAGGGTGAACACTGAAGCTTTCTTT. Its protein is CASSPDRVNTEAFF. This rearrangement joins TRBV12-3 or TRBV12-4 to TRBJ1-1; TRBD1 agrees at 8 bases. CDR3 length equals 14 residues. V trimming: 6 bases; J trimming: 0 bases; junction bases outside the gene matches: 3.

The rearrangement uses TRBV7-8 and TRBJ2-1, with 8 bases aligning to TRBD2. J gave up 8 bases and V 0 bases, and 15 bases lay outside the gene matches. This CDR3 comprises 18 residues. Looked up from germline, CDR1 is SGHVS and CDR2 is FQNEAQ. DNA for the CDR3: TGTGCCAGCAGCTTAGCAGCGGGAGAAATTCACTCGGTGTATGAGCAGTTCTTC. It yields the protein CASSLAAGEIHSVYEQFF.

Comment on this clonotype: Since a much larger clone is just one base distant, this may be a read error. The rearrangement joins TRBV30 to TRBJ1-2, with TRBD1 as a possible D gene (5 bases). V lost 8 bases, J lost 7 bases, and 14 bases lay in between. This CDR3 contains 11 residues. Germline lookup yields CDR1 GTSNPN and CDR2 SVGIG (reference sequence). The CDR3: CASGRGLGYTF. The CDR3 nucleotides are TGTGCCAGTGGACGGGGCCTTGGCTACACCTTC.

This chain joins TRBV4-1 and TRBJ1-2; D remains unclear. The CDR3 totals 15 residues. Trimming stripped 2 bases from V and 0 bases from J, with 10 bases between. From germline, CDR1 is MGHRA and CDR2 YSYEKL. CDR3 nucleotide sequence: TGCGCCAGCAGCCAACGGGGTGAGTCTAACTATGGCTACACCTTC. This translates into CASSQRGESNYGYTF.

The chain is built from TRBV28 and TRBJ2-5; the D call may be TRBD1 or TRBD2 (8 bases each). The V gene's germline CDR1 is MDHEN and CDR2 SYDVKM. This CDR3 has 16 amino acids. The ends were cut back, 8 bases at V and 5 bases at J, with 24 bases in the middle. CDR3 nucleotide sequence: TGTGCCAGCGATTTAGCGGGGACAGGCCGTGGGGAGACCCAGTACTTC. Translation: CASDLAGTGRGETQYF.

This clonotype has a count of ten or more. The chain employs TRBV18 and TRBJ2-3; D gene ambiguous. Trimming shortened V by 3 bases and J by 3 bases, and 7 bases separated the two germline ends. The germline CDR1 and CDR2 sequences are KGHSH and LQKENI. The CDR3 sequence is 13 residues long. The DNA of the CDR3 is TGTGCCAGCTCACCTTACAAGACAGATACGCAGTATTTT. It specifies CASSPYKTDTQYF. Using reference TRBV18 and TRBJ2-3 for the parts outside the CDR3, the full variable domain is NAGVMQNPRHLVRRRGQEARLRCSPMKGHSHVYWYRQLPEEGLKFMVYLQKENIIDESGMPKERFSAEFPKEGPSILRIQQVVRGDSAAYFCASSPYKTDTQYFGPGTRLTVL.

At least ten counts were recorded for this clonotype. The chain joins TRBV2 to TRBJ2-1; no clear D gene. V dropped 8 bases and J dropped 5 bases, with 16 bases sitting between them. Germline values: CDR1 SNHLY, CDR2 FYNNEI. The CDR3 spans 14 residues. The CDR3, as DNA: TGTGCCAGCGGCAGAGCCCCACTAAACAATGAGCAGTTCTTC. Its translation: CASGRAPLNNEQFF.

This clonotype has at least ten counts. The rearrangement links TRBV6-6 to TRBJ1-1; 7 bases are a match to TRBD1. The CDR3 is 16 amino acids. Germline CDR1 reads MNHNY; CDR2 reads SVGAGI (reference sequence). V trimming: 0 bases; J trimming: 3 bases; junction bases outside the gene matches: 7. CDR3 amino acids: CASSYSIPGGYTEAFF. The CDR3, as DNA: TGTGCCAGCAGTTACTCGATACCAGGGGGATACACTGAAGCTTTCTTT.

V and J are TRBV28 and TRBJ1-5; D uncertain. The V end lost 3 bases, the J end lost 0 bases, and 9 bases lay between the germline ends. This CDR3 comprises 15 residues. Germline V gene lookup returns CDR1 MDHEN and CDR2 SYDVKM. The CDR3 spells CASSLLRNSNQPQHF. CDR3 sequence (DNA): TGTGCCAGCAGTTTGCTTCGGAATAGCAATCAGCCCCAGCATTTT.

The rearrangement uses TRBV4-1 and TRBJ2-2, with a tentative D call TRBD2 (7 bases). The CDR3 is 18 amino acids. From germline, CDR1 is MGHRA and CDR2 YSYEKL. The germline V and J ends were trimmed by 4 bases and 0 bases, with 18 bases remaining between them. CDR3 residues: CASSLRGGRAANTGELFF. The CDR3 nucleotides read TGCGCCAGCAGCCTAAGGGGGGGGCGGGCCGCGAACACCGGGGAGCTGTTTTTT.

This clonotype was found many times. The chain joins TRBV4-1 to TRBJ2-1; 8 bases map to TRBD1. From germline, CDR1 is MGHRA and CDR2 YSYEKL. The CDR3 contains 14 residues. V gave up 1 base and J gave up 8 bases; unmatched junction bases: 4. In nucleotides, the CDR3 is TGCGCCAGCAGCCAAGGGCACAGGGGGGATGAGCAGTTCTTC. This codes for CASSQGHRGDEQFF.

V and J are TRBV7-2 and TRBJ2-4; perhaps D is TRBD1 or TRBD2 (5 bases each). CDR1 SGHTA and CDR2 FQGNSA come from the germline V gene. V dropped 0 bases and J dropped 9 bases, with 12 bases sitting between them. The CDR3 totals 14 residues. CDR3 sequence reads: CASSLAGWGSIQYF. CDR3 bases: TGTGCCAGCAGCTTAGCAGGGTGGGGGAGCATTCAGTACTTC.

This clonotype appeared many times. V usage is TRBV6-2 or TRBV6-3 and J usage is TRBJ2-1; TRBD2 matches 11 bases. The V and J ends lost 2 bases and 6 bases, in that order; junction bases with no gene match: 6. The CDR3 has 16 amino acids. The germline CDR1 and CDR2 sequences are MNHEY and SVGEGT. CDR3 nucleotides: TGTGCCAGCAGTTACGGTGGTAGCGGGAGGGCCAATGAGCAGTTCTTC. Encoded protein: CASSYGGSGRANEQFF.